Each of the 16 T cell receptor beta chains below was sequenced from the same sample in a study of Tregs in tolerant kidney transplant recipients. Assay: immunoSEQ multiplex PCR; the TCRdb copy retains only in-frame clones and omits some. Found here are under 300,000 clones, 84% of them singletons; the top ten hold around 0.68%. Input material: CD4+ T cells from blood. Receptor source: a human donor in good health.

V usage is TRBV6-6 and J usage is TRBJ1-4; 10 bases are shared with TRBD1. The length of the CDR3 is 14 residues. J lost 8 bases, V lost 6 bases, and 6 bases had no gene match. CDR1 and CDR2 (germline): MNHNY, SVGAGI (reference sequence). For the CDR3, the DNA is TGTGCCAGCAGCAGGACAGGGGGGGAGGAAAAACTGTTTTTT. This gives the protein CASSRTGGEEKLFF.

V usage is TRBV9 and J usage is TRBJ2-5, with a tentative D call TRBD2 (6 bases). V lost 2 bases to trimming and J lost 5 bases, with 10 bases between them. The CDR3 consists of 13 residues. Germline assignment: CDR1 SGDLS and CDR2 YYNGEE. The CDR3 DNA is TGTGCCAGCAGCGTCCGGGGGAGGGAGACCCAGTACTTC. Translated: CASSVRGRETQYF.

A single count supports this clone. The CDR3 nucleotides read TGCAGCGCATCAGGGTCTTTCAACGGGGAGCTGTTTTTT. Translating it yields CSASGSFNGELFF. V is TRBV29-1 and J is TRBJ2-2, with D tentatively TRBD1 (5 bases). This CDR3 contains 13 residues. Germline V CDR1 and CDR2: SQVTM, ANQGSEA. V was cut by 7 bases and J by 7 bases, with 16 bases left in between.

The V gene is TRBV6-5, the J gene TRBJ2-7, with D hard to call. Germline V gives CDR1 MNHEY, CDR2 SVGAGI. V lost 5 bases and J lost 3, with 17 bases in between. This CDR3 has 15 amino acids. CDR3 bases: TGTGCCAGCAGTCCCACGGACGGTAGCAGCTACGAGCAGTACTTC. Translated, it gives CASSPTDGSSYEQYF.

This clone has only a few counts. This chain links TRBV11-3 with TRBJ2-1; the D gene could be TRBD1 or TRBD2 (5 bases each). This CDR3 comprises 16 residues. Germline CDR1 is SGHNT and CDR2 is YENEEA. V was pared by 2 bases and J by 0 bases, with 11 bases between. CDR3 region: CASSLRGPGSYNEQFF. Written as DNA, the CDR3 is TGTGCCAGCAGCTTAAGGGGACCGGGCTCCTACAATGAGCAGTTCTTC.

The rearrangement links TRBV30 to TRBJ2-3; the D call may be TRBD1 or TRBD2 (6 bases each). V gave up 0 bases and J gave up 2 bases, with 12 bases separating them. This CDR3 has 15 residues. Germline V CDR1 and CDR2: GTSNPN, SVGIG (reference sequence). CDR3 residues: CAWSVGAGTTDTQYF. Here the CDR3 DNA reads TGTGCCTGGAGTGTGGGGGCGGGAACCACAGATACGCAGTATTTT.

CDR3 amino acids: CASTVRAGELFF. In DNA form, the CDR3 reads TGTGCCAGCACCGTAAGGGCCGGGGAGCTGTTTTTT. V gene TRBV6-6 combines with J gene TRBJ2-2; D remains unclear. The ends were cut back, 7 bases at V and 6 bases at J, with 9 bases in the middle. Germline CDR1 MNHNY, CDR2 SVGAGI (reference sequence). This CDR3 contains 12 residues.

The CDR3 sequence is CASSRDRGNSPLHF. As DNA, the CDR3 is TGTGCCAGCTCACGGGACAGGGGTAATTCACCCCTCCACTTT. The rearrangement joins TRBV18 to TRBJ1-6; 10 bases agree with TRBD1. The CDR3 runs 14 residues. Germline CDR1 reads KGHSH; CDR2 reads LQKENI. V shed 4 bases and J 6 bases; nucleotides not matched to a gene: 0.

The J gene is TRBJ1-4, the V gene TRBV6-5, with a possible D match to TRBD1 (6 bases). This CDR3 is built from 15 residues. Germline V lookup: CDR1 MNHEY, CDR2 SVGAGI. V was clipped by 2 bases and J by 4 bases, with 11 bases between them. The CDR3 region is CASSYTKGGNEKLFF. Written as DNA, the CDR3 is TGTGCCAGCAGTTACACGAAAGGGGGTAATGAAAAACTGTTTTTT.

This chain uses TRBV27 with TRBJ1-1; the D is unclear. The CDR3 runs 13 residues. Per the germline V gene, CDR1 is MNHEY and CDR2 is SMNVEV (reference sequence). Trimming removed 3 bases at V and 1 base at J, with 6 bases between. Written as DNA, the CDR3 is TGTGCCAGCAGTTTGTCCACGAACACTGAAGCTTTCTTT. Translated: CASSLSTNTEAFF.

J is TRBJ2-3 and V is TRBV5-6, with TRBD2 matching 9 bases. CDR3 length: 14 amino acids. Per the germline V gene, CDR1 is SGHDT and CDR2 is YYEEEE. Unmatched junction bases numbered 9, after V lost 5 bases and J lost 8 bases. As DNA, the CDR3 is TGTGCCAGCAGTCGCGGGGGGGCTTCGGTTACGCAGTATTTT. It encodes CASSRGGASVTQYF.

The chain joins TRBV5-1 to TRBJ2-5, with 10 bases matching TRBD2. Germline CDR1 reads SGHRS; CDR2 reads YFSETQ. The length of the CDR3 is 15 residues. V shed 0 bases and J 5 bases; nucleotides not matched to a gene: 4. CDR3 DNA: TGCGCCAGCAGCTTGGCCGGGACTAGCGAGGAGACCCAGTACTTC. This sequence encodes CASSLAGTSEETQYF.

V is TRBV4-2 and J is TRBJ1-1; 7 bases fit TRBD1. The V gene's germline CDR1 is LGHNA and CDR2 YNFKEQ. This CDR3 region has 17 residues. The V segment lost 1 base and the J segment 4 bases; nucleotides outside the gene matches: 12. The DNA for the CDR3 is TGTGCCAGCAGCCAAGGCCACGACAGGGCCGGAGGCACTGAAGCTTTCTTT. It is translated as CASSQGHDRAGGTEAFF.

Only a few counts were recorded for this clone. This chain links TRBV6-6 with TRBJ2-5, with D possibly being TRBD1 or TRBD2 (7 bases each). There are 14 residues in the CDR3. V lost 8 bases and J lost 5, with 18 bases in between. Looked up from germline, CDR1 is MNHNY and CDR2 is SVGAGI (reference sequence). CDR3 nucleotides: TGTGCCAGCCAACAGGGGCCGGGAGGTGAGACCCAGTACTTC. This translates into CASQQGPGGETQYF.

To note about this clone: Other DNA sequences in the same sample also yield this CDR3. The V and J genes are TRBV10-3 and TRBJ2-5; D possibly corresponds to TRBD2 (5 bases). V was pared by 4 bases and J by 2 bases, with 11 bases between. Germline loops: CDR1 ENHRY, CDR2 SYGVKD. This CDR3 contains 14 residues. CDR3 in amino acids: CAISGAGGQETQYF. The DNA of the CDR3 is TGTGCCATCAGTGGGGCGGGTGGACAAGAGACCCAGTACTTC.

The chain recombines TRBV6-5 with TRBJ2-1; D unclear. V dropped 6 bases and J dropped 9 bases, with 21 bases sitting between them. The CDR3 consists of 15 residues. Per the germline V gene, CDR1 is MNHEY and CDR2 is SVGAGI. In DNA form, the CDR3 reads TGTGCCAGCAGATTCGACGGTACGTCTCTCAGTGAGCAGTTCTTC. Its protein is CASRFDGTSLSEQFF.